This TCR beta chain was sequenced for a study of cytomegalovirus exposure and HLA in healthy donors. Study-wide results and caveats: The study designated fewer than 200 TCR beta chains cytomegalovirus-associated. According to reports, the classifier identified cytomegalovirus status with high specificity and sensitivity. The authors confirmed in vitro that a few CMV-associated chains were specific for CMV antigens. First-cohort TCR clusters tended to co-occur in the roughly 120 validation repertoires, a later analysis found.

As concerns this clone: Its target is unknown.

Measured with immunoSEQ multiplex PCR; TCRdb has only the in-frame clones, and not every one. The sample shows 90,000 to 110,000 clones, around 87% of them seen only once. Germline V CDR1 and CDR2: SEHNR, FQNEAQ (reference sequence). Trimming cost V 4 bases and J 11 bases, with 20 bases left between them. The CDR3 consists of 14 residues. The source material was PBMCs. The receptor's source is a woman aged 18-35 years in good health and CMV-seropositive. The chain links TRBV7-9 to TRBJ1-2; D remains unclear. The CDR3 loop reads CASSSSYRRRNYTF. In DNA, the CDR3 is TGTGCCAGCAGCTCTTCTTACCGGAGGAGGAATTACACCTTC.